The source of this T cell receptor (beta chain) is a study of shared clonotypes between healthy human individuals. Study results and limitations: There were few donors, and this limited the genetic and exposure-history diversity represented.

With respect to this clone: Antigen unknown. The CDR3 ends on some other residue instead of the conserved phenylalanine or tryptophan, so this is likely a read error.

Clones were read by immunoSEQ multiplex PCR, and TCRdb kept only the in-frame ones, dropping some. The table includes 2.5 million or so clones, approximately 92% detected once. The sequence was collected from a man aged 18 to 35 in good health. The sequencing sample was made of naive CD4+ T cells sorted from blood. Subset meaning: CD45RA+ positively selected.

The CDR3 spells CASRAQDDEQYL. CDR3 in DNA: TGTGCCAGCAGAGCTCAGGACGACGAGCAGTACCTC. This chain links TRBV28 with TRBJ2-7, with D hard to call. The CDR3 is made up of 12 amino acids. In germline, CDR1 is MDHEN, CDR2 SYDVKM. Trimming stripped 6 bases from V and 5 bases from J, with 11 bases between.